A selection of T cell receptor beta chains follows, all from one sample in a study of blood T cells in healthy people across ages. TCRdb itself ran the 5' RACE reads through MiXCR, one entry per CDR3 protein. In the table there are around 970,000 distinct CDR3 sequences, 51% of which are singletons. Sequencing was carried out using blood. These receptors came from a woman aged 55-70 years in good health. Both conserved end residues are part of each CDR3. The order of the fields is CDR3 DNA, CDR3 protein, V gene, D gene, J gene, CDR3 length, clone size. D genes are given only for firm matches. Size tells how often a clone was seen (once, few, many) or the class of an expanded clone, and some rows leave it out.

CDR3nt: TGTGCCAGCAGCCAAGAACTAGCGGGAACCACAGATACGCAGTATTTT; CDR3aa: CASSQELAGTTDTQYF; v_gene: TRBV4-2; d_gene: TRBD2; j_gene: TRBJ2-3; len: 16; abundance: NA
CDR3nt: TGTGCCAGCAGAGCATCGGACATATTCCCGGTGGAGACCCAGCACTTC; CDR3aa: CASRASDIFPVETQHF; v_gene: TRBV5-5; d_gene: NA; j_gene: TRBJ2-5; len: 16; abundance: NA
CDR3nt: TGTGCCAGCAGCAAACAGAAGCTGCCTAATGAAAAACTGTTTTTT; CDR3aa: CASSKQKLPNEKLFF; v_gene: TRBV7-6; d_gene: NA; j_gene: TRBJ1-4; len: 15; abundance: NA
CDR3nt: TGTGCCAGCAGCTTGTTAGGGGTTGAGCGGTCCTACGAGCAGTACTTC; CDR3aa: CASSLLGVERSYEQYF; v_gene: TRBV5-4; d_gene: NA; j_gene: TRBJ2-7; len: 16; abundance: NA
CDR3nt: TGTGCCAGCACCCTTGGTTCGGTTAATCAGCCCCAGCATTTT; CDR3aa: CASTLGSVNQPQHF; v_gene: TRBV7-9; d_gene: NA; j_gene: TRBJ1-5; len: 14; abundance: once
CDR3nt: TGTGCCAGCAGCTTAAGTTGGGACAATGAGCAGTTCTTC; CDR3aa: CASSLSWDNEQFF; v_gene: TRBV7-9; d_gene: NA; j_gene: TRBJ2-1; len: 13; abundance: NA
CDR3nt: TGCGCCAGCAGCCGATCGACTAGCGGGACGCCAAGCTCCTACAATGAGCAGTTCTTC; CDR3aa: CASSRSTSGTPSSYNEQFF; v_gene: TRBV5-1; d_gene: TRBD2; j_gene: TRBJ2-1; len: 19; abundance: NA
CDR3nt: TGCAGTGCTAGTGACAGTGCCACCGGGGAGCTGTTTTTT; CDR3aa: CSASDSATGELFF; v_gene: TRBV20-1; d_gene: NA; j_gene: TRBJ2-2; len: 13; abundance: NA
CDR3nt: TGTGCCAGCAGTCCTAGGGGTCCCTTCGAGCAGTACTTC; CDR3aa: CASSPRGPFEQYF; v_gene: TRBV27; d_gene: NA; j_gene: TRBJ2-7; len: 13; abundance: NA
CDR3nt: TGCGCCAGCAGTTTTCCCCGGGACAGAAAGGAGACAGATACGCAGTATTTT; CDR3aa: CASSFPRDRKETDTQYF; v_gene: TRBV10-2; d_gene: TRBD1; j_gene: TRBJ2-3; len: 17; abundance: NA
CDR3nt: TGTGCCAGCAGCCCCGGGACAGGGGAATTCGAGCAGTACTTC; CDR3aa: CASSPGTGEFEQYF; v_gene: TRBV7-9; d_gene: TRBD1; j_gene: TRBJ2-7; len: 14; abundance: NA
CDR3nt: TGTGCCAGCAGCACGCTAGCGGGAGGTCAAGAGACCCAGTACTTC; CDR3aa: CASSTLAGGQETQYF; v_gene: TRBV11-3; d_gene: TRBD2; j_gene: TRBJ2-5; len: 15; abundance: NA
CDR3nt: TGTGCCAGCAGCTTAGGTTTCGAGAGCCTTTATAGGGCGGGGGCCTACAATGAGCAGTTCTTC; CDR3aa: CASSLGFESLYRAGAYNEQFF; v_gene: TRBV11-2; d_gene: TRBD2; j_gene: TRBJ2-1; len: 21; abundance: NA